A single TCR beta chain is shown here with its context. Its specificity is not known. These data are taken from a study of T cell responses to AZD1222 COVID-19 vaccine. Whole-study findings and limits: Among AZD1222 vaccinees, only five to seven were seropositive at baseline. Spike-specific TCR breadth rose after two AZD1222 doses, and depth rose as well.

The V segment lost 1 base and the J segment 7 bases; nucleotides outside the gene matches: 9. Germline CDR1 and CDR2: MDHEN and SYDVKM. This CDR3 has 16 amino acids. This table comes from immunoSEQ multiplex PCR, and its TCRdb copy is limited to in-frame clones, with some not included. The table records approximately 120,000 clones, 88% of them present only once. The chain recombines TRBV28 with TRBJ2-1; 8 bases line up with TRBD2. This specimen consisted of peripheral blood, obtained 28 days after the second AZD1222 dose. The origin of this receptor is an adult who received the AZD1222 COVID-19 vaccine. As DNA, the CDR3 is TGTGCCAGCAGTTTATCCGGCGGGGGGTGGCGAAATGAGCAGTTCTTC. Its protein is CASSLSGGGWRNEQFF.